This TCR beta chain originates from a study of T-cell reconstitution after alpha-beta-depleted transplantation in children. Researchers prepared the TCRbeta library using unique molecular identifiers, the study reports. In TCRdb, the PCR reads were re-called with MiXCR into one record per CDR3 protein. The sample contains about 640,000 distinct CDR3 sequences, roughly 17% of which appear only once. In germline, CDR1 is SGHDT, CDR2 YYEEEE. The CDR3 spans 15 residues. Trimming took off 8 bases at V and 1 base at J, with 17 bases between the two ends. Sample: PBMCs from the stem cell graft donor, taken from the stem cell graft. This TCR derives from a human donor who donated a stem cell graft to a child with acute myeloid leukemia. The rearrangement uses TRBV5-6 and TRBJ2-3; D remains unclear. The CDR3 sequence: CARGLGPLCTDTQYF. The CDR3 bases are TGTGCCAGGGGCCTCGGGCCACTCTGCACAGATACGCAGTATTTT.